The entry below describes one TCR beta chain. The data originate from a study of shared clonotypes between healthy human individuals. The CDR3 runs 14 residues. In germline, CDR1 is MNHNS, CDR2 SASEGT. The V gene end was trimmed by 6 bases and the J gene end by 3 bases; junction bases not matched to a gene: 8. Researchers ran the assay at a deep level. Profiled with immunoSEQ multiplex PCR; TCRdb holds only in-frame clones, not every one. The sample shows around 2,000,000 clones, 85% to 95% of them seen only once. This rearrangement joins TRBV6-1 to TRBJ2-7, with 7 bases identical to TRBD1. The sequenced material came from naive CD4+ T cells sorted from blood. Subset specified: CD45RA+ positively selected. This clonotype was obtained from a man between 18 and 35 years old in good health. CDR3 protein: CASSYPRDSYEQYF. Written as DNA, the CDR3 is TGTGCCAGCAGCTACCCCCGGGACAGCTACGAGCAGTACTTC.